This TCR beta chain was identified in a study of cytomegalovirus exposure and HLA in healthy donors. Study-wide background: HLA-typed donors contributed some 77 million unique TCRs, which were held in an early data release.

This clone was seen a single time. Germline V CDR1 and CDR2: SGHVS, FNYEAQ. The CDR3 is 16 residues long. V was shortened by 0 bases and J by 0 bases, with 10 bases between the two germline ends. PCR amplification relied on 60 Vbeta primers (plus 13 Jbeta primers). As originally analysed: A later analysis tallied tens of millions of unique TCR beta chains, approximately 11 million of them shared. Libraries were prepared by immunoSEQ multiplex PCR; TCRdb keeps only in-frame clonotypes and omits some of them. The V and J calls and clone size come from that table; D and trimming were worked out from the DNA. The sample records about 160,000 clones, roughly 78% being singletons.

This receptor was taken from a middle-aged woman in good health and CMV-seronegative. Sequencing was carried out using PBMCs. This rearrangement joins TRBV7-6 to TRBJ2-3; the D gene is possibly TRBD1 (5 bases). The CDR3 sequence is CASSLATGTSTDTQYF. The CDR3 nucleotides are TGTGCCAGCAGCTTAGCCACAGGAACTAGCACAGATACGCAGTATTTT.